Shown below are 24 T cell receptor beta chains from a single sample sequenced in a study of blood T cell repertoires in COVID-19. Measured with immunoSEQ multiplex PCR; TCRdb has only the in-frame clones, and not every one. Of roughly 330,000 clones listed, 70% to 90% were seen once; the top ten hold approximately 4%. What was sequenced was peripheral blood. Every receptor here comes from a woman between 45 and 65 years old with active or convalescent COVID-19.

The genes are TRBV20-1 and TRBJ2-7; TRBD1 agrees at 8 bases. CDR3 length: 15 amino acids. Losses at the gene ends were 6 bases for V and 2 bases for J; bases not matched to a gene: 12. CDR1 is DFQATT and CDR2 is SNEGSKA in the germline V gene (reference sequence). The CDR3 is CSASVGQGATYEQYF. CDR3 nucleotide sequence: TGCAGTGCCAGTGTGGGGCAGGGGGCGACCTACGAGCAGTACTTC.

The CDR3 DNA sequence: TGTGCCAGCTCACGAGACAGGGGTAACTATGGCTACACCTTC. Residues: CASSRDRGNYGYTF. The chain has TRBV18 and TRBJ1-2, with 8 bases matching TRBD1. CDR1 is KGHSH and CDR2 is LQKENI in the germline V gene. V was pared by 4 bases and J by 1 base, with 2 bases of the junction left unmatched. The CDR3 has 14 amino acids.

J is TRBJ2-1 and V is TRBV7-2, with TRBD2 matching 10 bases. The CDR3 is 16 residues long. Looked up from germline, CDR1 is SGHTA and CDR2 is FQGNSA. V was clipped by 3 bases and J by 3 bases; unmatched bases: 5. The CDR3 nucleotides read TGTGCCAGCAGCTTTTCTAGCGGGGGTTACTACAATGAGCAGTTCTTC. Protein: CASSFSSGGYYNEQFF.

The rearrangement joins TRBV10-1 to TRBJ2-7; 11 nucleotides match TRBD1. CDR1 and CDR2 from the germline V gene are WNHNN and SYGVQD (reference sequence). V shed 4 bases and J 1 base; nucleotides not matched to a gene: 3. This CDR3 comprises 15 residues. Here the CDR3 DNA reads TGCGCCAGCAGTGGGGGACAGGGGGTTTCCTACGAGCAGTACTTC. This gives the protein CASSGGQGVSYEQYF.

The CDR3 sequence is CASTTGGAGQPQHF. CDR3 in DNA: TGTGCCAGCACAACAGGGGGCGCGGGTCAGCCCCAGCATTTT. The chain links TRBV6-5 to TRBJ1-5, with 9 bases matching TRBD1. CDR1 and CDR2 (germline): MNHEY, SVGAGI. Losses at the gene ends were 7 bases for V and 6 bases for J; bases not matched to a gene: 7. CDR3 length equals 14 residues.

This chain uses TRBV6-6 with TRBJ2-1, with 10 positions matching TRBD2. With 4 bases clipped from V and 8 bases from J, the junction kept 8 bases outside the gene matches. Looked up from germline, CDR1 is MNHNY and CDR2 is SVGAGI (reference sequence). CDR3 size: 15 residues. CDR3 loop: CASSSIAGGRDEQFF. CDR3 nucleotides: TGTGCCAGCAGTTCAATAGCGGGGGGCCGGGATGAGCAGTTCTTC.

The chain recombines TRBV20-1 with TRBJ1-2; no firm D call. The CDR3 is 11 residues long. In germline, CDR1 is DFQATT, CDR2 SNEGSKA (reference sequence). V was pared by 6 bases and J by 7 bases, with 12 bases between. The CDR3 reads CSAPIGSGYTF. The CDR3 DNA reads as TGCAGTGCCCCGATCGGGAGTGGCTACACCTTC.

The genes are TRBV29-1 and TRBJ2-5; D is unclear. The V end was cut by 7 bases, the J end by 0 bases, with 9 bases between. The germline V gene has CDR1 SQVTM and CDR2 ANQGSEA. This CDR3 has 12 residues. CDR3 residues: CSAIENQETQYF. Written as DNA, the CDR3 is TGCAGCGCGATAGAAAACCAAGAGACCCAGTACTTC.

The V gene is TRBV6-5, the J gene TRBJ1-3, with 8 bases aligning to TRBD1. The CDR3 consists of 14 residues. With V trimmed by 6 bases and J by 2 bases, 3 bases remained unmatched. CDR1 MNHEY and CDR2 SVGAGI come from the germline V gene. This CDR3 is CASRRTGPGNTIYF. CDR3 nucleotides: TGTGCCAGCAGGAGGACAGGGCCTGGAAACACCATATATTTT.

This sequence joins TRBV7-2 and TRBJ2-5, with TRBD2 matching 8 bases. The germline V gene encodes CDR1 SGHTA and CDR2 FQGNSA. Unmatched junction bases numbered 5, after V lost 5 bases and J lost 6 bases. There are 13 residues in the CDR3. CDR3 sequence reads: CASSPGLAKTQYF. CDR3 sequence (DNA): TGTGCCAGCAGCCCTGGACTAGCCAAGACCCAGTACTTC.

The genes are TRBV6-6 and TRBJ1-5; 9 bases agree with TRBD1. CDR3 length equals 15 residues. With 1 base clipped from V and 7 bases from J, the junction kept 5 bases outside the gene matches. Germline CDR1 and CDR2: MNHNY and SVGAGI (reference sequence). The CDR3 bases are TGTGCCAGCAGTTACTTACAGGGGGCGGCCCAGCCCCAGCATTTT. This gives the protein CASSYLQGAAQPQHF.

The DNA of the CDR3 is TGTGCCAGCAGCCAAGATATCTCTGGGGCCAACGTCCTGACTTTC. Translating gives CASSQDISGANVLTF. V gene TRBV3-1 (or the pseudogene TRBV3-2) combines with J gene TRBJ2-6; no clear D. This CDR3 has 15 amino acids. Germline V gene lookup returns CDR1 LGHDT and CDR2 YNNKEL (reference sequence). The V end lost 0 bases, the J end lost 0 bases, and 3 bases lay between the germline ends.

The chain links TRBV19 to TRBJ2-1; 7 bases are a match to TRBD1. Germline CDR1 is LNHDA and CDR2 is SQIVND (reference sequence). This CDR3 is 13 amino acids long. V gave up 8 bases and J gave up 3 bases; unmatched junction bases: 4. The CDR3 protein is CASRTGHYNEQFF. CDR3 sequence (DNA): TGTGCCAGTCGGACAGGCCACTACAATGAGCAGTTCTTC.

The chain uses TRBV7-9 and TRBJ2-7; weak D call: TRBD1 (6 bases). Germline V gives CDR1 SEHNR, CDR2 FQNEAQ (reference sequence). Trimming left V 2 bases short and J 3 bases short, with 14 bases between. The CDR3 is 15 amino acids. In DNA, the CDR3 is TGTGCCAGCAGCTTAAGTCCAGGGGAATTCTACGAGCAGTACTTC. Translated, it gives CASSLSPGEFYEQYF.

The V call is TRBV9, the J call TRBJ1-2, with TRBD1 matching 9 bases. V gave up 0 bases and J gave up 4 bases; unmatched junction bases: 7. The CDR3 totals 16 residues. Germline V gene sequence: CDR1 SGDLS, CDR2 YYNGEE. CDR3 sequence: CASSVGGGQGSYGYTF. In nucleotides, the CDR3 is TGTGCCAGCAGCGTAGGGGGTGGACAGGGGAGCTATGGCTACACCTTC.

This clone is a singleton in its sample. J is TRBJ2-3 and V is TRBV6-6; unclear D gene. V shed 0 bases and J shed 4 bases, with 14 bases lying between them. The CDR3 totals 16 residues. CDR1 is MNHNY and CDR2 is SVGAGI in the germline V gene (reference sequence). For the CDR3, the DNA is TGTGCCAGCAGTTACTCGACATTAACAGACGCAGATACGCAGTATTTT. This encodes CASSYSTLTDADTQYF.

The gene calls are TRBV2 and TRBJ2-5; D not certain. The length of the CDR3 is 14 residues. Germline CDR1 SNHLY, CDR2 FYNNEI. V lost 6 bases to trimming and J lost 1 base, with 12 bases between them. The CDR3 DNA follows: TGTGCCAGCAGGAGAGGAAGCTCCCAAGAGACCCAGTACTTC. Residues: CASRRGSSQETQYF.

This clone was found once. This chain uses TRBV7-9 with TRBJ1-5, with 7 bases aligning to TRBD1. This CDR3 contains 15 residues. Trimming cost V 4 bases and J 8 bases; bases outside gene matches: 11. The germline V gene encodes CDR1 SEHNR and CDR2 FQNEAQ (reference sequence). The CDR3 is CASSSGQYHYEPQHF. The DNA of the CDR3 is TGTGCCAGCAGCTCGGGACAGTACCATTATGAGCCCCAGCATTTT.

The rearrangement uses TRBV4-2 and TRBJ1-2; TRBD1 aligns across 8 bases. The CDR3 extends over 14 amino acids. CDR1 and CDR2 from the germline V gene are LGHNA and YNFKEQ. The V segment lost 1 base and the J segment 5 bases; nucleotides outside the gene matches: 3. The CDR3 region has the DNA TGTGCCAGCAGCCAAGGGACAGGGAATTATGGCTACACCTTC. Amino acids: CASSQGTGNYGYTF.

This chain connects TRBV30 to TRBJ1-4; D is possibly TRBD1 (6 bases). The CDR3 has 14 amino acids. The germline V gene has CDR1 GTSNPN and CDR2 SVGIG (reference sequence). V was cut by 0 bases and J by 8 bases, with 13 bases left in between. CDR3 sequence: CAWSVLQGGEKLFF. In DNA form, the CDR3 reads TGTGCCTGGAGTGTTCTACAGGGTGGAGAAAAACTGTTTTTT.

The CDR3 sequence: CASSLTSIGVRDWWASNEQFF. The CDR3 region has the DNA TGCGCCAGCAGCTTGACTTCTATAGGGGTAAGGGACTGGTGGGCAAGCAATGAGCAGTTCTTC. This chain links TRBV5-1 with TRBJ2-1; a weak D match, TRBD2 (6 bases). The V gene's germline CDR1 is SGHRS and CDR2 YFSETQ. Trimming removed 1 base from V and 6 bases from J, with 32 bases in between. The CDR3 totals 21 residues. The whole variable domain, remainder taken from reference TRBV5-1 and TRBJ2-1, is KAGVTQTPRYLIKTRGQQVTLSCSPISGHRSVSWYQQTPGQGLQFLFEYFSETQRNKGNFPGRFSGRQFSNSRSEMNVSTLELGDSALYLCASSLTSIGVRDWWASNEQFFGPGTRLTVL.

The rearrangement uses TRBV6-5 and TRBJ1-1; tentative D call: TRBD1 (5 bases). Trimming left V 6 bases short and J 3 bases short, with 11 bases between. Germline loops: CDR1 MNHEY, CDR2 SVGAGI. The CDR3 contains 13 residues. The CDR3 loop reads CASSWAGDTEAFF. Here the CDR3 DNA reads TGTGCCAGCAGCTGGGCGGGGGACACTGAAGCTTTCTTT.

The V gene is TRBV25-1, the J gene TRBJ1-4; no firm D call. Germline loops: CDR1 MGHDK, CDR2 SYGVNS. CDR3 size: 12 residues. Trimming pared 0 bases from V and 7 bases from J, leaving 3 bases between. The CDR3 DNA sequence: TGTGCCAGCAGTGAATACAGTGAAAAACTGTTTTTT. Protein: CASSEYSEKLFF. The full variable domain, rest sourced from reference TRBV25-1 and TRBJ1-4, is EADIYQTPRYLVIGTGKKITLECSQTMGHDKMYWYQQDPGMELHLIHYSYGVNSTEKGDLSSESTVSRIRTEHFPLTLESARPSHTSQYLCASSEYSEKLFFGSGTQLSVL.

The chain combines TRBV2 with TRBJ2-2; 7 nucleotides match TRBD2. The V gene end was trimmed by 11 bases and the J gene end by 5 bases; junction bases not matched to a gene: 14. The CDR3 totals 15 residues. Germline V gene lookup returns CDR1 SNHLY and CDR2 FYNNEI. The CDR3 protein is CAGLPPGGGTGELFF. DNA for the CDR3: TGTGCCGGTTTACCTCCGGGGGGAGGGACCGGGGAGCTGTTTTTT.